These 5 T cell receptor beta chains were all obtained from the same sample, sequenced in a study of cytomegalovirus exposure and HLA in healthy donors. PCR amplification relied on 60 Vbeta primers (plus 13 Jbeta primers). Produced via immunoSEQ multiplex PCR; TCRdb's table is partial and in-frame only. The sample holds 80,000 to 130,000 clones, around 74% seen once. Sequencing was done on a sample of PBMCs. The source is a male donor in good health and CMV-seropositive.

This chain joins TRBV4-3 and TRBJ2-1, with 10 bases aligning to TRBD1. The CDR3 covers 14 residues. Germline V gene sequence: CDR1 LGHNA, CDR2 YSLEER. The J segment lost 7 bases and the V segment lost 5 bases, leaving 5 bases of the junction unmatched. DNA for the CDR3: TGCGCCAGCAGCGGTAGACAGGGGGCGAATGAGCAGTTCTTC. Encoded protein: CASSGRQGANEQFF.

This clone was seen more than once but under ten times. The sample holds other DNA sequences that translate to the same CDR3. The rearrangement links TRBV6-6 to TRBJ2-3; 7 bases align to TRBD2. The J segment lost 0 bases and the V segment lost 0 bases, leaving 3 bases of the junction unmatched. The CDR3 runs to 16 residues. Germline CDR1 MNHNY, CDR2 SVGAGI (reference sequence). CDR3 sequence (DNA): TGTGCCAGCAGTTACTCGCGGGGACTAAGCACAGATACGCAGTATTTT. Translated, it gives CASSYSRGLSTDTQYF.

The rearrangement links TRBV4-1 to TRBJ2-7; D is perhaps TRBD1 (5 bases). V gave up 1 base and J gave up 1 base, with 11 bases separating them. Germline loops: CDR1 MGHRA, CDR2 YSYEKL. CDR3 length equals 15 residues. CDR3 DNA sequence: TGCGCCAGCAGCCAAGCGGACACCCGGTCCTACGAGCAGTACTTC. Its protein product is CASSQADTRSYEQYF.

This sequence joins TRBV19 and TRBJ1-2; no clear D. The V end was cut by 5 bases, the J end by 1 base, with 20 bases between. The V gene's germline CDR1 is LNHDA and CDR2 SQIVND (reference sequence). The CDR3 consists of 17 residues. CDR3: CASSFRSNSIRNYGYTF. The CDR3 coding sequence is TGTGCCAGTAGTTTCCGATCCAACAGTATCCGTAACTATGGCTACACCTTC.

The chain recombines TRBV4-1 with TRBJ1-2; D is undetermined. The ends were cut back, 5 bases at V and 4 bases at J, with 11 bases in the middle. This CDR3 region has 13 residues. CDR1 is MGHRA and CDR2 is YSYEKL in the germline V gene. CDR3 in DNA: TGCGCCAGCAGCGAGTCCCTAACCTATGGCTACACCTTC. Translated: CASSESLTYGYTF.